The rows below give T cell receptor beta chains drawn from one sample of a study of technical replicates of blood from a few donors. Here immunoSEQ multiplex PCR was the method, and the copy in TCRdb shows in-frame clones only, minus some. The repertoire holds about 75,000 clones, with 75% to 95% as singletons. Input material: T cells isolated from PBMCs. These receptors all come from a human donor in good health. Some clones in this sample may be carry-over from other donors' samples. Both conserved end residues are part of each CDR3. The order of the fields is J gene, D gene, V gene, CDR3 protein, CDR3 DNA. D genes are given only for firm matches.

TRBJ1-4	.	TRBV13	CASSLYANEKLFF	TGTGCCAGCAGCCTCTACGCTAATGAAAAACTGTTTTTT
TRBJ2-2	.	TRBV29-1	CSVPGANTGELFF	TGCAGCGTCCCCGGGGCGAACACCGGGGAGCTGTTTTTT
TRBJ1-2	.	TRBV2	CASRGQGLWGYTF	TGTGCCAGCAGGGGCCAGGGGTTGTGGGGCTACACCTTC
TRBJ1-2	TRBD1	TRBV9	CASSVYYTGTGRGYTF	TGTGCCAGCAGCGTCTATTACACTGGGACAGGGCGAGGCTACACCTTC
TRBJ1-2	TRBD1	TRBV2	CARGQGKGNYGYTF	TGTGCCAGAGGACAGGGGAAGGGTAACTATGGCTACACCTTC
TRBJ2-3	TRBD2	TRBV11-2	CASPKVGGSGPDTQYF	TGTGCCAGCCCCAAGGTCGGGGGTAGCGGGCCGGATACGCAGTATTTT
TRBJ1-4	TRBD1	TRBV10-3	CAISDSGGAYEKLFF	TGTGCCATCAGTGATTCAGGGGGCGCGTATGAAAAACTGTTTTTT
TRBJ1-3	.	TRBV6-5	CASSPGSSGNTIYF	TGTGCCAGCAGTCCGGGTAGCTCTGGAAACACCATATATTTT
TRBJ2-4	TRBD1	TRBV4-1	CASSQPRDRWNIQYF	TGCGCCAGCAGCCAACCTAGGGACAGGTGGAACATTCAGTACTTC
TRBJ2-7	TRBD1	TRBV10-3	CAISVPPGQGTYEQYF	TGTGCCATCAGTGTTCCTCCGGGACAGGGAACCTACGAGCAGTACTTC
TRBJ2-5	TRBD1	TRBV6-1	CASSWDREETQYF	TGTGCCAGCAGTTGGGACAGGGAAGAGACCCAGTACTTC
TRBJ2-7	TRBD2	TRBV18	CASSPGTTFEQYF	TGTGCCAGCTCACCCGGGACTACTTTCGAGCAGTACTTC
TRBJ1-2	TRBD1	TRBV10-1	CASSFDRVIGYTF	TGCGCCAGCAGTTTTGACAGGGTAATTGGCTACACCTTC
TRBJ1-4	.	TRBV6-5	CASSSEHPGKLFF	TGTGCCAGCAGCTCCGAACACCCAGGAAAACTGTTTTTT
TRBJ2-2	.	TRBV12-5	CASGLVRRAGELFF	TGTGCTAGTGGTTTGGTTCGCAGGGCCGGGGAGCTGTTTTTT
TRBJ1-3	.	TRBV30	CARATPGGNTIYF	TGTGCCCGGGCCACTCCAGGGGGAAACACCATATATTTT
TRBJ2-3	TRBD1	TRBV27	CASSWTGGSLNTDTQYF	TGTGCCAGCAGTTGGACAGGGGGCTCTTTGAACACAGATACGCAGTATTTT
TRBJ1-1	.	TRBV6-5	CASISGIEAFF	TGTGCCAGCATCTCAGGGATCGAAGCTTTCTTT
TRBJ1-4	.	TRBV5-1	CASSLAPPGEKLFF	TGCGCCAGCAGCTTGGCGCCCCCAGGGGAAAAACTGTTTTTT
TRBJ2-7	.	TRBV28	CASTSPRASATLASYEQYF	TGTGCCAGCACCTCCCCCCGGGCTAGCGCGACACTTGCCTCCTACGAGCAGTACTTC
TRBJ1-2	.	TRBV5-1	CASSLTRDGYTF	TGCGCCAGCAGCTTAACCAGGGATGGCTACACCTTC
TRBJ1-4	.	TRBV30	CAWRGGYGGYATNEKLFF	TGTGCCTGGAGGGGGGGATATGGGGGATATGCAACTAATGAAAAACTGTTTTTT
TRBJ1-2	.	TRBV25-1	CASSDRGAGGYTF	TGTGCCAGCAGTGATCGGGGGGCCGGCGGCTACACCTTC
TRBJ1-3	.	TRBV25-1	CASSESSRDGGNTIYF	TGTGCCAGCAGTGAATCTTCTCGGGATGGTGGAAACACCATATATTTT